The 25 T cell receptor beta chains below were found in one sample sequenced in a study of shared clonotypes between healthy human individuals. Using immunoSEQ multiplex PCR, the repertoire was profiled, and TCRdb retains in-frame clones only, with some absent. Of roughly 2,300,000 clones in the sample, 85% to 95% are singletons; the top ten hold 0.37%. Sequencing used naive CD4+ T cells from PBMCs. The subset: CD45RA+ positively selected. These receptors were obtained from a young man in good health. Some clones in this sample may be carry-over from other donors' samples.

The chain recombines TRBV11-2 with TRBJ2-3; TRBD2 matches 8 bases. J gave up 4 bases and V 3 bases, and 6 bases lay outside the gene matches. Germline V gene data show CDR1 as SGHAT and CDR2 as FQNNGV. There are 15 residues in the CDR3. CDR3 residues: CASSLGGRKPDTQYF. The CDR3 DNA follows: TGTGCCAGCAGCTTGGGCGGGAGGAAGCCAGATACGCAGTATTTT. Full variable domain (remainder filled in from reference TRBV11-2 and TRBJ2-3): EAGVAQSPRYKIIEKRQSVAFWCNPISGHATLYWYQQILGQGPKLLIQFQNNGVVDDSQLPKDRFSAERLKGVDSTLKIQPAKLEDSAVYLCASSLGGRKPDTQYFGPGTRLTVL.

This chain joins TRBV2 and TRBJ2-2, with D possibly being TRBD2 (6 bases). CDR1 and CDR2 (germline): SNHLY, FYNNEI. V was cut by 3 bases and J by 3 bases, with 14 bases left in between. The CDR3 is 16 residues long. The CDR3 protein is CASSDRDRGDTGELFF. The CDR3 DNA reads as TGTGCCAGCAGTGATCGGGACCGCGGGGACACCGGGGAGCTGTTTTTT.

The chain is built from TRBV19 and TRBJ2-1, with 8 positions matching TRBD1. The germline CDR1 and CDR2 sequences are LNHDA and SQIVND (reference sequence). The junction had 13 bases not matched to a gene; V was cut back by 3 bases and J by 6 bases. CDR3 size: 17 residues. CDR3 in amino acids: CASSIQSGTGPANEQFF. The CDR3 nucleotides are TGTGCCAGTAGTATCCAGTCCGGGACAGGTCCCGCCAATGAGCAGTTCTTC.

V is TRBV6-6 and J is TRBJ2-7, with 9 bases aligning to TRBD1. The CDR3 has 14 amino acids. V lost 8 bases and J lost 4; bases outside the gene matches: 9. Germline V lookup: CDR1 MNHNY, CDR2 SVGAGI (reference sequence). CDR3 sequence: CASGGRDRVYEQYF. CDR3 nucleotides: TGTGCCAGCGGCGGCCGGGACAGGGTTTACGAGCAGTACTTC.

V is TRBV25-1 and J is TRBJ2-7; 9 bases are a match to TRBD2. The ends lost 6 bases at V and 0 bases at J; junction bases unmatched: 15. The length of the CDR3 is 18 residues. The germline gives CDR1 MGHDK, CDR2 SYGVNS. The CDR3 loop is CASSDNLGTSPGSYEQYF. CDR3 DNA sequence: TGTGCCAGCAGCGATAATCTCGGGACTAGCCCCGGCTCCTACGAGCAGTACTTC.

The chain recombines TRBV28 with TRBJ1-2, with D possibly matching TRBD1 (5 bases). Germline V lookup: CDR1 MDHEN, CDR2 SYDVKM. This CDR3 is built from 16 residues. Trimming left V 6 bases short and J 2 bases short, with 19 bases between. The CDR3 here is CASSPSGGTVNYGYTF. For the CDR3, the DNA is TGTGCCAGCAGCCCCTCTGGGGGTACGGTAAACTATGGCTACACCTTC.

The V gene is TRBV6-6, the J gene TRBJ1-2; possible D gene TRBD1, 5 bases. The CDR3 is 13 amino acids. V was trimmed by 5 bases and J by 12 bases, leaving 19 bases between them. Germline V CDR1 and CDR2: MNHNY, SVGAGI (reference sequence). The CDR3 bases are TGTGCCAGCAGTCCCCTAGGGGCAGGGCGGGACACCTTC. It codes for CASSPLGAGRDTF.

The chain is built from TRBV28 and TRBJ1-6; D perhaps matches TRBD1 (6 bases). The ends were cut back, 7 bases at V and 8 bases at J, with 15 bases in the middle. From germline, CDR1 is MDHEN and CDR2 SYDVKM. The CDR3 spans 14 residues. CDR3 nucleotide sequence: TGTGCCAGCAATTCACTGACAGGTTATTCACCCCTCCACTTT. It yields the protein CASNSLTGYSPLHF.

The chain combines TRBV7-2 with TRBJ2-7, with TRBD2 as a possible D gene (6 bases). The V end was cut by 5 bases, the J end by 0 bases, with 17 bases between. CDR3 length equals 16 residues. The V gene's germline CDR1 is SGHTA and CDR2 FQGNSA. The CDR3 spells CASSPTWGVGSYEQYF. CDR3 DNA sequence: TGTGCCAGCAGCCCCACGTGGGGGGTCGGCTCCTACGAGCAGTACTTC.

This chain uses TRBV2 with TRBJ1-5; 7 nucleotides line up with TRBD1. There are 16 residues in the CDR3. V was pared by 7 bases and J by 0 bases, with 9 bases of the junction left unmatched. Germline V CDR1 and CDR2: SNHLY, FYNNEI. DNA of the CDR3: TGTGCCAGCACTTCCCTTGACAGGGATAGCAATCAGCCCCAGCATTTT. It translates to CASTSLDRDSNQPQHF.

The rearrangement uses TRBV27 and TRBJ2-7, with 7 nucleotides matching TRBD1. CDR1 is MNHEY and CDR2 is SMNVEV in the germline V gene (reference sequence). The length of the CDR3 is 16 residues. J lost 0 bases, V lost 4 bases, and 9 bases had no gene match. CDR3 DNA: TGTGCCAGCAGTTCTACAGGGGTCATCTTCTCCTACGAGCAGTACTTC. It is translated as CASSSTGVIFSYEQYF.

The J gene is TRBJ2-5, the V gene TRBV5-4; 7 nucleotides match TRBD1. Germline-derived CDR1 and CDR2 are SGHNT and YYREEE (reference sequence). This CDR3 is built from 13 residues. V trimming: 6 bases; J trimming: 4 bases; junction bases outside the gene matches: 6. The CDR3, as DNA: TGTGCCAGCACCAACAGGGGTGGAGAGACCCAGTACTTC. Translated, it gives CASTNRGGETQYF.

The chain uses TRBV7-9 and TRBJ2-3; unclear D gene. The CDR3 has 13 residues. Per the germline V gene, CDR1 is SEHNR and CDR2 is FQNEAQ (reference sequence). V lost 5 bases and J lost 4, with 10 bases in between. The CDR3 region is CASSATSADTQYF. The CDR3 DNA is TGTGCCAGCAGCGCCACCTCGGCAGATACGCAGTATTTT.

The chain carries TRBV19 and TRBJ2-7, with a weak D call TRBD2 (5 bases). CDR1 and CDR2 (germline): LNHDA, SQIVND (reference sequence). The ends were cut back, 8 bases at V and 2 bases at J, with 13 bases in the middle. The CDR3 runs 13 residues. CDR3 DNA: TGTGCCAGTCAAAGGGCGGGTACCTACGAGCAGTACTTC. It translates to CASQRAGTYEQYF.

V is TRBV5-1 and J is TRBJ2-3; no definite D call. The CDR3 contains 14 residues. V lost 2 bases, J lost 4 bases, and 11 bases lay in between. The germline V gene has CDR1 SGHRS and CDR2 YFSETQ. CDR3 in DNA: TGCGCCAGCAGCTTTAGGAGAATGGCAGATACGCAGTATTTT. Protein product: CASSFRRMADTQYF.

The chain has TRBV5-4 and TRBJ2-3; 8 bases map to TRBD2. The CDR3 has 15 residues. The junction had 5 bases not matched to a gene; V was cut back by 2 bases and J by 3 bases. Germline-derived CDR1 and CDR2 are SGHNT and YYREEE (reference sequence). The CDR3 loop is CASSFSGLDTDTQYF. Here the CDR3 DNA reads TGTGCCAGCAGCTTTTCGGGACTAGATACAGATACGCAGTATTTT.

The chain couples TRBV5-1 to TRBJ2-1; 12 bases map to TRBD2. J lost 4 bases, V lost 4 bases, and 12 bases had no gene match. The CDR3 contains 18 residues. The germline CDR1 and CDR2 sequences are SGHRS and YFSETQ. CDR3 region: CASSRQTTSGRAYNEQFF. The CDR3 DNA is TGCGCCAGCAGCCGACAAACGACTAGCGGGAGAGCTTACAATGAGCAGTTCTTC.

The chain uses TRBV25-1 and TRBJ2-5; D uncertain. Trimming shortened V by 9 bases and J by 3 bases, and 14 bases separated the two germline ends. There are 13 residues in the CDR3. CDR1 MGHDK and CDR2 SYGVNS come from the germline V gene. CDR3: CARAGSNEETQYF. The CDR3 coding sequence is TGTGCCAGAGCCGGGTCCAACGAAGAGACCCAGTACTTC.

About this clone: Other DNA sequences in the sample encode the same CDR3. The chain combines TRBV29-1 with TRBJ1-5; a possible D gene is TRBD1 (6 bases). The CDR3 contains 13 residues. The germline V gene encodes CDR1 SQVTM and CDR2 ANQGSEA. Deletions cut 6 bases from V and 4 bases from J, with 13 bases between. This chain's CDR3 is CSVEGGVNQPQHF. The CDR3, as DNA: TGCAGCGTCGAGGGGGGGGTGAATCAGCCCCAGCATTTT.

The chain has TRBV7-2 and TRBJ1-5, with D possibly matching TRBD1 (5 bases). Trimming stripped 1 base from V and 9 bases from J, with 13 bases between. Germline loops: CDR1 SGHTA, CDR2 FQGNSA. This CDR3 has 14 amino acids. In DNA form, the CDR3 reads TGTGCCAGCAGCTTAGACAGGTTTAGTCGGCCCCAGCATTTT. Translating it yields CASSLDRFSRPQHF.

Only one count was recorded for this clone. The rearrangement joins TRBV11-2 to TRBJ2-7; TRBD2 aligns across 7 bases. CDR1 and CDR2 from the germline V gene are SGHAT and FQNNGV. Losses at the gene ends were 4 bases for V and 4 bases for J; bases not matched to a gene: 19. This CDR3 comprises 18 residues. The CDR3 coding sequence is TGTGCCAGCAGCTCATCCGTGGGTGCCCCGGGAGGAGGATACGAGCAGTACTTC. It yields the protein CASSSSVGAPGGGYEQYF.

V and J are TRBV4-2 and TRBJ1-2; D is ambiguous. CDR1 is LGHNA and CDR2 is YNFKEQ in the germline V gene. V was cut by 4 bases and J by 4 bases, with 13 bases left in between. The CDR3 has 14 amino acids. The CDR3 DNA sequence: TGTGCCAGCAGCCTATTCTCAGGACCCTATGGCTACACCTTC. Residues: CASSLFSGPYGYTF.

This clone was observed once. The rearrangement uses TRBV19 and TRBJ1-4; possibly TRBD1 for D (5 bases). The CDR3 is made up of 15 amino acids. Deletions cut 3 bases from V and 3 bases from J, with 11 bases between. From germline, CDR1 is LNHDA and CDR2 SQIVND (reference sequence). The CDR3 here is CASSIQGGPNEKLFF. CDR3 nucleotide sequence: TGTGCCAGTAGTATCCAGGGTGGCCCTAATGAAAAACTGTTTTTT.

The gene calls are TRBV7-8 and TRBJ2-3, with D perhaps matching TRBD2 (6 bases). V was shortened by 5 bases and J by 10 bases, with 22 bases between the two germline ends. This CDR3 spans 15 amino acids. In germline, CDR1 is SGHVS, CDR2 FQNEAQ. CDR3 protein: CASSRRVIGRGAQYF. DNA of the CDR3: TGTGCCAGCAGCCGACGAGTGATCGGGCGGGGAGCGCAGTATTTT.

This chain links TRBV6-5 with TRBJ1-4, with 7 bases identical to TRBD1. V dropped 6 bases and J dropped 8; count of bases not matched to a gene: 6. The CDR3 has 13 residues. CDR1 MNHEY and CDR2 SVGAGI come from the germline V gene. The CDR3 nucleotides read TGTGCCAGCAGAGACCAGACAGGGGAAAAACTGTTTTTT. Translating it yields CASRDQTGEKLFF.